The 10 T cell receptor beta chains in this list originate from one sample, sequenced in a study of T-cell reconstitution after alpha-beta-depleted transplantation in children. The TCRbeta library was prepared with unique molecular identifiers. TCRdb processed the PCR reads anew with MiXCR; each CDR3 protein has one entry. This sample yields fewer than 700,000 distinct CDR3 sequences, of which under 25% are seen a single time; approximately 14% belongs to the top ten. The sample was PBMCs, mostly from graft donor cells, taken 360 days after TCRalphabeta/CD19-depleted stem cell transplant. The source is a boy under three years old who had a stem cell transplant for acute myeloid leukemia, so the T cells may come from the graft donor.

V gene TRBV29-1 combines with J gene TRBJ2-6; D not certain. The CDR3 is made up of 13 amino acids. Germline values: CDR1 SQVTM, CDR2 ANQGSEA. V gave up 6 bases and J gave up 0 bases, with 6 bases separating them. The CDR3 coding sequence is TGCAGCGTACAGCTCTCTGGGGCCAACGTCCTGACTTTC. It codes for CSVQLSGANVLTF.

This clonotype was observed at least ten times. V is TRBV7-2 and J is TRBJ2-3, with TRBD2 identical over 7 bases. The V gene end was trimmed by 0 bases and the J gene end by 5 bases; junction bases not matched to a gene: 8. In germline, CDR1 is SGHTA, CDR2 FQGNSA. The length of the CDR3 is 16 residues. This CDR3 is CASSLAGPQRGDTQYF. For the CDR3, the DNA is TGTGCCAGCAGCTTAGCGGGGCCTCAGCGGGGAGATACGCAGTATTTT.

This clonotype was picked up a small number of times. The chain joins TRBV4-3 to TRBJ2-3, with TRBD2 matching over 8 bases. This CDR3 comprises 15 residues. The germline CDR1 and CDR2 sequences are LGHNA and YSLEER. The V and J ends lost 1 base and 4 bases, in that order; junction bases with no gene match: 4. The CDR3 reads CASSQVSGRADTQYF. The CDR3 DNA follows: TGCGCCAGCAGCCAAGTTTCCGGGAGGGCAGATACGCAGTATTTT.

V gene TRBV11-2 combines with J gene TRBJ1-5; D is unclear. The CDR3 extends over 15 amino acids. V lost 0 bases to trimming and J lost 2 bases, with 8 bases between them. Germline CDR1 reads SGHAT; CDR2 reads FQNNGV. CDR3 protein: CASSLEIGGNQPQHF. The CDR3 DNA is TGTGCCAGCAGCTTAGAGATAGGCGGCAATCAGCCCCAGCATTTT.

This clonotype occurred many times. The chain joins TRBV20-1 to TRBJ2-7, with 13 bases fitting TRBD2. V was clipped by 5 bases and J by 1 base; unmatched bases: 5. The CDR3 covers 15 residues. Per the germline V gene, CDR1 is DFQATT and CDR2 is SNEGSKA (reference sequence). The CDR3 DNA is TGCAGTGCTTTCTCGACTAGCGGGGGGTCCTACGAGCAGTACTTC. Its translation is CSAFSTSGGSYEQYF.

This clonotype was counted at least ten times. The CDR3 protein is CASRRGSYTGELFF. The CDR3 DNA sequence: TGTGCCAGCAGAAGGGGTTCATACACCGGGGAGCTGTTTTTT. J is TRBJ2-2 and V is TRBV6-1; possible D gene TRBD1, 5 bases. The V end was cut by 6 bases, the J end by 3 bases, with 11 bases between. The CDR3 length is 14 residues. In germline, CDR1 is MNHNS, CDR2 SASEGT.

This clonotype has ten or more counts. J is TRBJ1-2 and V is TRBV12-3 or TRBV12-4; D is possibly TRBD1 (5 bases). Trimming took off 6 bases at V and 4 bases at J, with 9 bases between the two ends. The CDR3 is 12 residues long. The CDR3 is CASRGEGYGYTF. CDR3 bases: TGTGCCAGCAGGGGGGAAGGCTATGGCTACACCTTC.

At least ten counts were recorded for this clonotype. This CDR3 reads CASSLRQDAQPQHF. For the CDR3, the DNA is TGTGCCAGCAGCTTAAGACAGGATGCTCAGCCCCAGCATTTT. The gene calls are TRBV6-5 and TRBJ1-5; maybe TRBD1 (6 bases). Germline CDR1 is MNHEY and CDR2 is SVGAGI. V lost 6 bases and J lost 6, with 15 bases in between. This CDR3 is 14 amino acids long.

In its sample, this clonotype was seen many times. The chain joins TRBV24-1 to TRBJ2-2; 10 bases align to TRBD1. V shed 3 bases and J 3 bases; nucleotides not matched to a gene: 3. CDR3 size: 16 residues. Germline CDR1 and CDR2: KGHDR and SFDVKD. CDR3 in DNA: TGTGCCACCAGTGATGCCGGGACAGGGGACACCGGGGAGCTGTTTTTT. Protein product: CATSDAGTGDTGELFF.

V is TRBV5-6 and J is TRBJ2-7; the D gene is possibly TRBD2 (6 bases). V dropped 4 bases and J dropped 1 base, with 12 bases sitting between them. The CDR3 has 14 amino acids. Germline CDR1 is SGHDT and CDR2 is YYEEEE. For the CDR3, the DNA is TGTGCCAGCAGCGCGGATGGGGGGTCCTACGAGCAGTACTTC. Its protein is CASSADGGSYEQYF.